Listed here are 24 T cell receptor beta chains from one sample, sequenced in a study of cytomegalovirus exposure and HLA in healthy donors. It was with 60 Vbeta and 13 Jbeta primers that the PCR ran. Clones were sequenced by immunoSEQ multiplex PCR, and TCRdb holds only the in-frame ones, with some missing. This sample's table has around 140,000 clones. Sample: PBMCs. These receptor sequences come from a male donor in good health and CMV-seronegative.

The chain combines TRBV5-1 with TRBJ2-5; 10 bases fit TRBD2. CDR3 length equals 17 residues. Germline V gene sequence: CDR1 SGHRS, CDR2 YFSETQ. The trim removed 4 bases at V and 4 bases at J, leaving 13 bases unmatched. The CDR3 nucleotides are TGCGCCAGCAGCATCTCAAGCGGGAGGGCCTCCTTAGAGACCCAGTACTTC. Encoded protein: CASSISSGRASLETQYF.

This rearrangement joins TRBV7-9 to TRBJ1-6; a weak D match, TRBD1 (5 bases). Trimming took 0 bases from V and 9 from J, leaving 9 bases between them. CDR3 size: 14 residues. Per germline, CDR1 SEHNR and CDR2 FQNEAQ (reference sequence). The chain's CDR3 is CASSLAGGGSPLHF. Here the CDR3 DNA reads TGTGCCAGCAGCTTAGCGGGGGGGGGTTCACCCCTCCACTTT.

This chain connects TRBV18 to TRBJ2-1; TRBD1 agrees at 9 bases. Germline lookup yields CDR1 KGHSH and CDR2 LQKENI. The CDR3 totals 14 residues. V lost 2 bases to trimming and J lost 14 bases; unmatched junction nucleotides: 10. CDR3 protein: CASSPRDRELKEFF. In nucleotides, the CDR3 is TGTGCCAGCTCACCAAGGGACAGGGAATTAAAGGAGTTCTTC.

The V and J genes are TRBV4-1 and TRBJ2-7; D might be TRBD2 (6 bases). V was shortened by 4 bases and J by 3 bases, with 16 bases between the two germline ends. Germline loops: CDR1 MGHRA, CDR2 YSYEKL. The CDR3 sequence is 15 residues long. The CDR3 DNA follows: TGCGCCAGCAGCCTCGATGGGGACTCTGTCTACGAGCAGTACTTC. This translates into CASSLDGDSVYEQYF.

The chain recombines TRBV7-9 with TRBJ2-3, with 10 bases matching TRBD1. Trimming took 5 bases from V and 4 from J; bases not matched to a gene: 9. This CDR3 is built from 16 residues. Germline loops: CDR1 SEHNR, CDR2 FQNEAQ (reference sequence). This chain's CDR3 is CASSVEGQGTPDTQYF. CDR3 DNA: TGTGCCAGCAGCGTCGAGGGACAGGGGACCCCAGATACGCAGTATTTT.

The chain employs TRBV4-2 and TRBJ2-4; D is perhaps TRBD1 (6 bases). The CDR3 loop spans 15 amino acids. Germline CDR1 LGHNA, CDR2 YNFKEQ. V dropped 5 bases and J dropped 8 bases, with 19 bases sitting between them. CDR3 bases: TGTGCCAGCAGCAAGGGGGACGCCCAGGGAGACATTCAGTACTTC. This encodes CASSKGDAQGDIQYF.

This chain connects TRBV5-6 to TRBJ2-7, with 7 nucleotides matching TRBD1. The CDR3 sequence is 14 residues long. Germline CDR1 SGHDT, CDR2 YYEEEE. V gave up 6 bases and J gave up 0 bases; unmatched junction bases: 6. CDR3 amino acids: CASTLGQVSYEQYF. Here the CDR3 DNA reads TGTGCCAGCACCTTAGGACAGGTCTCCTACGAGCAGTACTTC.

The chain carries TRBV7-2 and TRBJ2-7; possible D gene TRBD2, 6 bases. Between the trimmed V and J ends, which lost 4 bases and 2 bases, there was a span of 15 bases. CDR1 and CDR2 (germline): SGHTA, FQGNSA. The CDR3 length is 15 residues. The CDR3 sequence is CASSSGTRGPYEQYF. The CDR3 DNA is TGTGCCAGCAGCTCCGGCACGCGGGGACCCTACGAGCAGTACTTC.

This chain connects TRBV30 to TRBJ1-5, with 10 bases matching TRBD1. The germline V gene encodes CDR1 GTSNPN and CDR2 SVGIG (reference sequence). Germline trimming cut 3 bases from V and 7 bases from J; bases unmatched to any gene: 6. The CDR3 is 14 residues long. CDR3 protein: CAWSPGTGEQPQHF. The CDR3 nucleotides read TGTGCCTGGAGCCCCGGGACAGGGGAACAGCCCCAGCATTTT.

The CDR3 sequence is CAIRDSQIPSGNTIYF. CDR3 nucleotide sequence: TGTGCCATCAGGGACAGCCAAATCCCCTCTGGAAACACCATATATTTT. The chain couples TRBV10-3 to TRBJ1-3; possible D gene TRBD1, 6 bases. Germline V gives CDR1 ENHRY, CDR2 SYGVKD. CDR3 length equals 16 residues. The V end was cut by 6 bases, the J end by 0 bases, with 15 bases between.

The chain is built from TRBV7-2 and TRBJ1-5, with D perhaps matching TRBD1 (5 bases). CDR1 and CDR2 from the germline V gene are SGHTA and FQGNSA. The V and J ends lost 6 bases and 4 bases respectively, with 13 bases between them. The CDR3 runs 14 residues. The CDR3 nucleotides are TGTGCCAGCAGTCCTGGCGGGGGTAATCAGCCCCAGCATTTT. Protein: CASSPGGGNQPQHF.

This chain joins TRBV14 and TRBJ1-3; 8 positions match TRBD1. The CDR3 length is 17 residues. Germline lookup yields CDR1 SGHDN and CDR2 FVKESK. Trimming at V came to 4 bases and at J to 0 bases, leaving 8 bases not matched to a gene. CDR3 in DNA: TGTGCCAGCAGCCTCCGGGACAGGCCTTTCTCTGGAAACACCATATATTTT. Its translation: CASSLRDRPFSGNTIYF.

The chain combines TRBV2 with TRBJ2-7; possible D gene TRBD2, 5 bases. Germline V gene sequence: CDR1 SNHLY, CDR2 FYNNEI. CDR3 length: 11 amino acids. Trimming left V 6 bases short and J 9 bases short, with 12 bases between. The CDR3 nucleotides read TGTGCCAGCAGGGAGCCCCGGGGGCAGTACTTC. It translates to CASREPRGQYF.

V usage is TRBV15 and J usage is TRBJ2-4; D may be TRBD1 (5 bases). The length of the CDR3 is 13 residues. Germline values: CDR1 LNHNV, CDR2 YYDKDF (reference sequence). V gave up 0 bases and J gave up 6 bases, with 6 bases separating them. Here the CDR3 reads CATSRDRVNIQYF. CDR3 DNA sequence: TGTGCCACCAGCAGAGACAGGGTAAACATTCAGTACTTC.

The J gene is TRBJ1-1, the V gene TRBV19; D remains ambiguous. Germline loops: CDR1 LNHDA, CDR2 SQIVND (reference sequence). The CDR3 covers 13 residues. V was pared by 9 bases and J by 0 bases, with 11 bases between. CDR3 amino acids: CARPGFMNTEAFF. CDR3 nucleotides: TGTGCCAGGCCGGGTTTTATGAACACTGAAGCTTTCTTT.

CDR3 in DNA: TGTGCCAGCAGCTCCCGACTAAATAACTACGAGCAGTACTTC. Its translation is CASSSRLNNYEQYF. The gene calls are TRBV6-5 and TRBJ2-7; possible D gene TRBD2, 5 bases. The V gene lost 6 bases and the J gene lost 3 bases, with 15 bases spanning the gap. CDR3 length: 14 amino acids. Germline lookup yields CDR1 MNHEY and CDR2 SVGAGI.

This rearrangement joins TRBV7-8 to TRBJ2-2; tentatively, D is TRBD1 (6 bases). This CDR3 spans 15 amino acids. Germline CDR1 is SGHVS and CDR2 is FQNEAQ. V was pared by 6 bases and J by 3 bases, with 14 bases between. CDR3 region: CASRKGGMDTGELFF. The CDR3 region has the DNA TGTGCCAGCAGAAAAGGGGGTATGGACACCGGGGAGCTGTTTTTT.

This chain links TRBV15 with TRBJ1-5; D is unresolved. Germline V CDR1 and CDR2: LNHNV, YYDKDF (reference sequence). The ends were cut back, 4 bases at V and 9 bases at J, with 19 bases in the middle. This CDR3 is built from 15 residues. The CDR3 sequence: CATSITDIATGPQHF. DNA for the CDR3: TGTGCCACCAGCATTACCGATATAGCAACGGGGCCCCAGCATTTT.

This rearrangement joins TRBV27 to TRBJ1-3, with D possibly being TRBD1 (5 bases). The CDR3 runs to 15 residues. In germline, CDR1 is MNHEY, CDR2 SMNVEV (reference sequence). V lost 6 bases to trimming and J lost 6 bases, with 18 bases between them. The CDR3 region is CASSPIGTHENTIYF. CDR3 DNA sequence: TGTGCCAGCAGCCCTATAGGGACTCACGAAAACACCATATATTTT.

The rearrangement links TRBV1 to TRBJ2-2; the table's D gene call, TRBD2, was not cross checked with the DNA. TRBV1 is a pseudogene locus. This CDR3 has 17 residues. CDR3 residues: CTSSQRQMGGNTGELFF. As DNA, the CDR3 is TGCACCAGCAGCCAACGTCAAATGGGGGGGAACACCGGGGAGCTGTTTTTT.

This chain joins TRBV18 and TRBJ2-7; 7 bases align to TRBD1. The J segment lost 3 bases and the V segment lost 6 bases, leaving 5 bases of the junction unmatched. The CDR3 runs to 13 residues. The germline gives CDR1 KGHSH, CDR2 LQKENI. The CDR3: CASSRDRYYEQYF. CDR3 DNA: TGTGCCAGCTCTCGGGACAGATACTACGAGCAGTACTTC.

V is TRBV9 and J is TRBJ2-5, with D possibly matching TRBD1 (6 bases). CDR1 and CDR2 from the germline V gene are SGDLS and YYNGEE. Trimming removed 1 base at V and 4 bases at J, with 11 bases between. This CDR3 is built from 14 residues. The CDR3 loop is CASSVPGQTETQYF. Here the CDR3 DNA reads TGTGCCAGCAGCGTACCCGGACAGACAGAGACCCAGTACTTC. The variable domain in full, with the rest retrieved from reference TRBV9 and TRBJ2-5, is DSGVTQTPKHLITATGQRVTLRCSPRSGDLSVYWYQQSLDQGLQFLIQYYNGEERAKGNILERFSAQQFPDLHSELNLSSLELGDSALYFCASSVPGQTETQYFGPGTRLLVL.

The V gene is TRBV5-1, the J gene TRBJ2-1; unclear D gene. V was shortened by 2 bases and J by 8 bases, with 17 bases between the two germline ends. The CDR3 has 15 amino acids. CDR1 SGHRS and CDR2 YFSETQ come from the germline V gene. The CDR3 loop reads CASSFTLTSIDEQFF. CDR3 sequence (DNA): TGCGCCAGCAGCTTTACCTTGACATCTATCGATGAGCAGTTCTTC. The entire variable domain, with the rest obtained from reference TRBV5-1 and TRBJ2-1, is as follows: KAGVTQTPRYLIKTRGQQVTLSCSPISGHRSVSWYQQTPGQGLQFLFEYFSETQRNKGNFPGRFSGRQFSNSRSEMNVSTLELGDSALYLCASSFTLTSIDEQFFGPGTRLTVL.

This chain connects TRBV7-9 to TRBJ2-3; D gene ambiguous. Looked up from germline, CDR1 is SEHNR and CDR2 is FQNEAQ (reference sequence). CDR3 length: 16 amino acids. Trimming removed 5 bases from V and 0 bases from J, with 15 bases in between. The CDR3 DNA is TGTGCCAGCAGCCTAGTACCCTTAGCTAGCACAGATACGCAGTATTTT. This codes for CASSLVPLASTDTQYF.